This T cell receptor beta chain was sequenced in a study of blood T cell repertoires in COVID-19. Clones were read by immunoSEQ multiplex PCR, and TCRdb kept only the in-frame ones, dropping some. Among over 300,000 clones, 90% were seen once, and the ten largest hold about 7%. The junction had 5 bases not matched to a gene; V was cut back by 7 bases and J by 2 bases. CDR3 length equals 14 residues. Germline V gene lookup returns CDR1 MNHNY and CDR2 SVGAGI (reference sequence). The chain couples TRBV6-6 to TRBJ2-1; 7 positions match TRBD2. What was sequenced was peripheral blood. The receptor was isolated from a man younger than 35 with active or convalescent COVID-19. The chain's CDR3 is CASTWGGTYNEQFF. CDR3 nucleotides: TGTGCCAGCACATGGGGAGGGACCTACAATGAGCAGTTCTTC.